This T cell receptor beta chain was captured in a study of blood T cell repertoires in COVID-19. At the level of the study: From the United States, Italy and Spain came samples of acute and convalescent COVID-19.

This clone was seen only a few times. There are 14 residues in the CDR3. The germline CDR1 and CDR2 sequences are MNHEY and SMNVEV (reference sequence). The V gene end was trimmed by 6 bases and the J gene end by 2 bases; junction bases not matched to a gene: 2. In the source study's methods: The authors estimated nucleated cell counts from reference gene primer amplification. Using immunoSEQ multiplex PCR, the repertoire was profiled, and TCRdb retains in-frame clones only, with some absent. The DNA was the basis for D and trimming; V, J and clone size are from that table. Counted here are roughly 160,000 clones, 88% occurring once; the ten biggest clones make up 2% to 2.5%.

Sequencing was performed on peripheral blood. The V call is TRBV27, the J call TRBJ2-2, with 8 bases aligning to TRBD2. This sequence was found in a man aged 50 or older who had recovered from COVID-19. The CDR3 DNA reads TGTGCCAGCAGGGGACTAGTAAACACCGGGGAGCTGTTTTTT. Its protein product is CASRGLVNTGELFF.